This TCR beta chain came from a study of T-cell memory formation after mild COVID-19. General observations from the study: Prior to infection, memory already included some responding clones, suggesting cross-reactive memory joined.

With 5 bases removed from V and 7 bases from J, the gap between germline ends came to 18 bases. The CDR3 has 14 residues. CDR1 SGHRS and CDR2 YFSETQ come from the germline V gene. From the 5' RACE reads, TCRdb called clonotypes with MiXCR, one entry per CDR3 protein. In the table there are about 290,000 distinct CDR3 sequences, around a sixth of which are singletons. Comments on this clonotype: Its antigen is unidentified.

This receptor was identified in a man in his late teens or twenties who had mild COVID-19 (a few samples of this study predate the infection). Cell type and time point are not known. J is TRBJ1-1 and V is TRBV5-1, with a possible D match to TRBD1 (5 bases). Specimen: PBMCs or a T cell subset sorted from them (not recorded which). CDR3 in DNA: TGCGCCAGCAGTCTGGGAGAGGGACTGGTTGAAGCTTTCTTT. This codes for CASSLGEGLVEAFF.